The clone carrying this T cell receptor (beta chain) occurred a few times. Its specificity is not known. Researchers reported that TCR beta cDNA libraries carried unique molecular identifiers. TCRdb re-called the PCR reads through MiXCR, storing one row per CDR3 protein. Seen here are 700,000 to 900,000 distinct CDR3 sequences, 46% observed once, and the top ten hold roughly 4.5%. The data originate from a study of post-analysis software for immune sequencing data. Between the trimmed V and J ends, which lost 7 bases and 8 bases, there was a span of 21 bases. The CDR3 extends over 14 amino acids. CDR1 is DFQATT and CDR2 is SNEGSKA in the germline V gene (reference sequence). Whole-study results and caveats: Relative to controls, patients had about 5 TRBV segments at higher frequency, with TRBV5-6, TRBV5-1 and TRBV20-1 among these.

The source of this sequence is a girl aged 5-17 years with multiple sclerosis. The rearrangement links TRBV20-1 to TRBJ2-4; either TRBD1 or TRBD2 may fit D (5 bases each). The sequencing sample was made of blood. CDR3 DNA sequence: TGCAGTGATTGGGGACCCCGGCTCGGGGACATTCAGTACTTC. It codes for CSDWGPRLGDIQYF.